The 24 T cell receptor beta chains presented below share a single source sample, sequenced in a study of blood T cells in healthy people across ages. Next came a second PCR, run for about 7 to 11 cycles, which used a sample-barcoded 5' primer along with a J-beta primer mix. From the 5' RACE reads, TCRdb called clonotypes with MiXCR, one entry per CDR3 protein. The sample comprises some 1,800,000 distinct CDR3 sequences, roughly 43% of which are singletons, and more than 20% rests with the top ten. Sample: blood. The receptors here all came from a human donor in good health.

The genes are TRBV20-1 and TRBJ1-2; 8 bases agree with TRBD1. CDR3 length equals 14 residues. Germline values: CDR1 DFQATT, CDR2 SNEGSKA (reference sequence). After removal of 2 bases from V and 3 bases from J, the junction contained 5 bases not matched to a gene. The CDR3 sequence is CSARMAGGDYGYTF. The CDR3 nucleotides are TGCAGTGCTAGAATGGCAGGGGGCGACTATGGCTACACCTTC.

This clonotype was recorded a few times. V and J are TRBV20-1 and TRBJ2-1, with TRBD1 matching over 9 bases. Trimming at V came to 6 bases and at J to 4 bases, leaving 7 bases not matched to a gene. This CDR3 region has 14 residues. The germline V gene has CDR1 DFQATT and CDR2 SNEGSKA (reference sequence). The CDR3 loop is CSAGDRGVYNEQFF. DNA for the CDR3: TGCAGTGCCGGAGACAGGGGGGTTTACAATGAGCAGTTCTTC.

The rearrangement uses TRBV7-8 and TRBJ1-5; maybe TRBD1 (6 bases). The germline V gene has CDR1 SGHVS and CDR2 FQNEAQ. There are 16 residues in the CDR3. Trimming cost V 1 base and J 7 bases, with 17 bases left between them. The CDR3: CASSLVGGLGGQPQHF. The CDR3 DNA sequence: TGTGCCAGCAGCTTAGTTGGGGGCCTGGGCGGACAGCCCCAGCATTTT.

J is TRBJ1-1 and V is TRBV20-1; 9 bases fit TRBD1. From germline, CDR1 is DFQATT and CDR2 SNEGSKA (reference sequence). The trim removed 1 base at V and 3 bases at J, leaving 9 bases unmatched. This CDR3 has 16 residues. This CDR3 is CSARGDRGVIDTEAFF. The CDR3 coding sequence is TGCAGTGCTAGAGGCGACAGGGGGGTAATAGACACTGAAGCTTTCTTT.

This clonotype was counted between two and nine times. The chain is built from TRBV12-3 or TRBV12-4 and TRBJ2-7; 7 bases align to TRBD1. The CDR3 length is 15 residues. V shed 7 bases, J shed 3 bases, and the junction held 12 bases outside the gene matches. Here the CDR3 DNA reads TGTGCCAGCAACGAGATCCGGGACAGCTGCTACGAGCAGTACTTC. This codes for CASNEIRDSCYEQYF.

The V call is TRBV9, the J call TRBJ1-1, with D possibly matching TRBD1 (6 bases). Germline V gene sequence: CDR1 SGDLS, CDR2 YYNGEE. The CDR3 is made up of 15 amino acids. V was cut by 4 bases and J by 5 bases, with 18 bases left in between. The CDR3 coding sequence is TGTGCCAGCAGCCCGACAGGCGGGGAGTATACTGAAGCTTTCTTT. Translated, it gives CASSPTGGEYTEAFF. The whole variable domain, remainder taken from reference TRBV9 and TRBJ1-1, is DSGVTQTPKHLITATGQRVTLRCSPRSGDLSVYWYQQSLDQGLQFLIQYYNGEERAKGNILERFSAQQFPDLHSELNLSSLELGDSALYFCASSPTGGEYTEAFFGQGTRLTVV.

This clonotype was observed a few times. The chain has TRBV5-1 and TRBJ2-1, with 7 bases identical to TRBD1. V shed 4 bases, J shed 8 bases, and the junction held 6 bases outside the gene matches. CDR3 length: 13 residues. Germline CDR1 SGHRS, CDR2 YFSETQ. CDR3 loop: CASSQRQGHEQFF. The CDR3 nucleotides are TGCGCCAGCAGCCAGAGACAGGGACATGAGCAGTTCTTC.

The rearrangement links TRBV5-1 to TRBJ2-2; D remains ambiguous. The CDR3 loop spans 12 amino acids. Germline-derived CDR1 and CDR2 are SGHRS and YFSETQ. V was pared by 4 bases and J by 3 bases, with 4 bases between. The CDR3 DNA reads as TGCGCCAGCAGCATAGACACCGGGGAGCTGTTTTTT. It yields the protein CASSIDTGELFF. Variable domain in full (rest from reference TRBV5-1 and TRBJ2-2): KAGVTQTPRYLIKTRGQQVTLSCSPISGHRSVSWYQQTPGQGLQFLFEYFSETQRNKGNFPGRFSGRQFSNSRSEMNVSTLELGDSALYLCASSIDTGELFFGEGSRLTVL.

The rearrangement links TRBV7-2 to TRBJ2-1; D might be TRBD2 (6 bases). V gave up 2 bases and J gave up 3 bases, with 8 bases separating them. The germline V gene has CDR1 SGHTA and CDR2 FQGNSA. This CDR3 is 14 amino acids long. CDR3 protein: CASSLSSVYNEQFF. The DNA for the CDR3 is TGTGCCAGCAGCTTATCTAGCGTCTACAATGAGCAGTTCTTC.

The rearrangement links TRBV20-1 to TRBJ1-5; 9 bases fit TRBD1. V shed 2 bases, J shed 1 base, and the junction held 15 bases outside the gene matches. The CDR3 length is 19 residues. Germline CDR1 is DFQATT and CDR2 is SNEGSKA (reference sequence). DNA of the CDR3: TGCAGTGCTAGACCCACGGGACAGGGAAGCGTGGTGAGCAATCAGCCCCAGCATTTT. Translated, it gives CSARPTGQGSVVSNQPQHF.

With regard to this clonotype: Possible read error: a much larger clone is one base away. V is TRBV7-9 and J is TRBJ1-1; unclear D gene. CDR1 and CDR2 from the germline V gene are SEHNR and FQNEAQ (reference sequence). This CDR3 has 14 residues. The CDR3 reads CASNLARLNTEAFF. CDR3 nucleotide sequence: TGTGCCAGCAACTTAGCCAGGCTGAACACTGAAGCTTTCTTT. Full variable domain (missing parts from reference TRBV7-9 and TRBJ1-1): DTGVSQNPRHKITKRGQNVTFRCDPISEHNRLYWYRQTLGQGPEFLTYFQNEAQLEKSRLLSDRFSAERPKGSFSTLEIQRTEQGDSAMYLCASNLARLNTEAFFGQGTRLTVV.

The chain recombines TRBV7-2 with TRBJ2-2, with TRBD1 identical over 8 bases. Germline V lookup: CDR1 SGHTA, CDR2 FQGNSA. Trimming removed 3 bases from V and 3 bases from J; junction bases left unmatched: 6. The CDR3 consists of 16 residues. Here the CDR3 DNA reads TGTGCCAGCAGCTTCGGGGCAGGGGGCTACACCGGGGAGCTGTTTTTT. This sequence encodes CASSFGAGGYTGELFF.

The CDR3 here is CASDPAGGYGGYTF. The DNA of the CDR3 is TGTGCCAGCGACCCGGCAGGGGGCTACGGGGGCTACACCTTC. This chain connects TRBV12-3 or TRBV12-4 to TRBJ1-2; 8 bases line up with TRBD1. J gave up 8 bases and V 8 bases, and 13 bases lay outside the gene matches. This CDR3 contains 14 residues.

This sequence joins TRBV20-1 and TRBJ2-7, with D perhaps matching TRBD2 (5 bases). The V gene's germline CDR1 is DFQATT and CDR2 SNEGSKA (reference sequence). The CDR3 extends over 12 amino acids. Trimming removed 6 bases at V and 3 bases at J, with 12 bases between. DNA for the CDR3: TGCAGTGCCTCGACGGGAAACTACGAGCAGTACTTC. This gives the protein CSASTGNYEQYF.

This clonotype was found a few times. The rearrangement uses TRBV29-1 and TRBJ2-1; possibly TRBD1 or TRBD2 for D (5 bases each). Germline V gives CDR1 SQVTM, CDR2 ANQGSEA. The CDR3 covers 14 residues. The V gene lost 3 bases and the J gene lost 8 bases, with 17 bases spanning the gap. The CDR3, as DNA: TGCAGCGTTGAGTCGGCGGGCAGGGAGTATGAGCAGTTCTTC. Translation: CSVESAGREYEQFF.

Concerning this clonotype itself: Relative to the germline gene, one junction end is altered; a read error may explain this. The V gene is TRBV6-2 or TRBV6-3, the J gene TRBJ2-7, with no clear D. Germline V lookup: CDR1 MNHEY, CDR2 SVGEGT. CDR3 size: 13 residues. The CDR3: CVSSHVLRIEQYF. The DNA for the CDR3 is TGTGTCAGCTCCCACGTACTACGGATCGAGCAGTACTTC.

This clonotype was counted between two and nine times. The gene calls are TRBV18 and TRBJ1-5, with unresolved D. The CDR3 contains 14 residues. CDR1 is KGHSH, CDR2 LQKENI, per germline. The V gene lost 2 bases and the J gene lost 0 bases, with 5 bases spanning the gap. CDR3 region: CASSPGNSNQPQHF. CDR3 in DNA: TGTGCCAGCTCACCAGGGAATAGCAATCAGCCCCAGCATTTT.

Of note for this clonotype: Without the conserved terminal phenylalanine or tryptophan, this CDR3 likely stems from a read error. The chain is built from TRBV7-2 and TRBJ2-6; D tentatively fits TRBD1 or TRBD2 (5 bases each). The germline CDR1 and CDR2 sequences are SGHTA and FQGNSA. The CDR3 runs 15 residues. V was trimmed by 2 bases and J by 5 bases, leaving 10 bases between them. As DNA, the CDR3 is TGTGCCAGCAGCTTATCGGGGACCAGGGCCAACGTCCTGACTTGC. Translation: CASSLSGTRANVLTC.

This clonotype was recorded at least ten times. This rearrangement joins TRBV7-2 to TRBJ2-5; perhaps TRBD2 as D (7 bases). Germline V gene data show CDR1 as SGHTA and CDR2 as FQGNSA. V was trimmed by 1 base and J by 4 bases, leaving 13 bases between them. This CDR3 region has 15 residues. For the CDR3, the DNA is TGTGCCAGCAGCTTAGATGGGGGGGGCGGAGAGACCCAGTACTTC. This sequence encodes CASSLDGGGGETQYF.

This clonotype showed up just a few times. A much more abundant neighbour one base away suggests this may be a read error. V gene TRBV28 combines with J gene TRBJ1-1; 8 nucleotides align to TRBD1. Germline CDR1 reads MDHEN; CDR2 reads SYDVKM. The length of the CDR3 is 17 residues. DNA for the CDR3: TGTGCCAGCACCTCACACAGGGGGTCGGTAATGAACGCTGAAGCTTTCTTT. Amino acids: CASTSHRGSVMNAEAFF.

This clonotype was observed once. The gene calls are TRBV20-1 and TRBJ2-4; tentative D call: TRBD2 (5 bases). The germline V and J ends were trimmed by 3 bases and 0 bases, with 9 bases remaining between them. Germline loops: CDR1 DFQATT, CDR2 SNEGSKA (reference sequence). The CDR3 runs to 14 residues. CDR3 in DNA: TGCAGTGCTAGGAGGGATCTAGCCAAAAACATTCAGTACTTC. Translating gives CSARRDLAKNIQYF.

This chain joins TRBV7-9 and TRBJ2-7; D may match TRBD1 or TRBD2 (6 bases each). Germline CDR1 and CDR2: SEHNR and FQNEAQ (reference sequence). With 5 bases removed from V and 3 bases from J, the gap between germline ends came to 17 bases. The CDR3 loop spans 15 amino acids. The CDR3 here is CASSPLKGEVYEQYF. The DNA of the CDR3 is TGTGCCAGCAGCCCCCTCAAGGGGGAGGTCTACGAGCAGTACTTC. The full variable domain, its missing parts supplied by reference TRBV7-9 and TRBJ2-7, is DTGVSQNPRHKITKRGQNVTFRCDPISEHNRLYWYRQTLGQGPEFLTYFQNEAQLEKSRLLSDRFSAERPKGSFSTLEIQRTEQGDSAMYLCASSPLKGEVYEQYFGPGTRLTVT.

The chain couples TRBV28 to TRBJ2-4, with D tentatively TRBD1 (6 bases). The germline V and J ends were trimmed by 5 bases and 0 bases, with 14 bases remaining between them. The CDR3 length is 16 residues. CDR1 and CDR2 from the germline V gene are MDHEN and SYDVKM. For the CDR3, the DNA is TGTGCCAGCAGTCCTACAGGGACACTAGCCAAAAACATTCAGTACTTC. Translated, it gives CASSPTGTLAKNIQYF.

The rearrangement uses TRBV29-1 and TRBJ2-3, with D unresolved. Germline lookup yields CDR1 SQVTM and CDR2 ANQGSEA. This CDR3 is 13 amino acids long. With 1 base removed from V and 2 bases from J, the gap between germline ends came to 7 bases. CDR3 protein: CSVEGRFTDTQYF. CDR3 sequence (DNA): TGCAGCGTTGAAGGCAGGTTCACAGATACGCAGTATTTT.